This T cell receptor beta chain was identified during a study of early T cells in non-severe SARS-CoV-2 infection. At the level of the study: Whole-blood bulk RNA, unsorted, was sequenced, and chains were unpaired. Findings of the study overall: Matching results from VDJdb favored anti-spike CD8 responses, leaving private and CD4 specificities undetected.

Unique molecular identifier tags were affixed to discrete cDNA molecules. TCRdb fed the 5' RACE reads into MiXCR, producing one record per CDR3 protein. The sample lists about 58,000 distinct CDR3 sequences, 9.5% to 15% occurring once. The CDR3 is made up of 13 amino acids. V lost 4 bases to trimming and J lost 0 bases, with 9 bases between them. CDR1 and CDR2 from the germline V gene are SQVTM and ANQGSEA. To note about this clonotype: Its antigen is still unknown.

The sequencing input was whole blood. This sequence originates from an adult who was a healthcare worker with PCR-confirmed SARS-CoV-2 infection or an uninfected control (not recorded which). J is TRBJ1-1 and V is TRBV29-1; D is ambiguous. The CDR3 here is CSVVEVMNTEAFF. CDR3 nucleotide sequence: TGCAGCGTTGTCGAGGTAATGAACACTGAAGCTTTCTTT.